Each of the 26 T cell receptor beta chains below was sequenced from the same sample in a study of T cell changes during pregnancy in multiple sclerosis. The method was immunoSEQ multiplex PCR; TCRdb's version includes in-frame clones alone and lacks a portion of them. Of fewer than 150,000 clones in the sample, 90% to 98% were seen once. Source: peripheral blood, taken after pregnancy. Source of these receptors: a female donor with multiple sclerosis, enrolled in a pregnancy study.

The rearrangement joins TRBV28 to TRBJ2-7; perhaps TRBD1 as D (6 bases). V shed 3 bases and J shed 5 bases, with 17 bases lying between them. CDR1 and CDR2 from the germline V gene are MDHEN and SYDVKM. The CDR3 totals 15 residues. The CDR3 region has the DNA TGTGCCAGCAGTTTCGGACAGTTAGTTGGCGACGAGCAGTACTTC. Protein product: CASSFGQLVGDEQYF.

The chain uses TRBV6-5 and TRBJ2-7, with D possibly TRBD2 on 6 matching bases. The germline CDR1 and CDR2 sequences are MNHEY and SVGAGI. V was shortened by 8 bases and J by 3 bases, with 14 bases between the two germline ends. The CDR3 length is 13 residues. The CDR3 sequence is CASRGTPRYEQYF. The CDR3 region has the DNA TGTGCCAGCCGGGGGACGCCACGCTACGAGCAGTACTTC.

DNA of the CDR3: TGTGCCAGCAGTTTAGATCAGGGGGCGAACACCGGGGAGCTGTTTTTT. Amino acids: CASSLDQGANTGELFF. The chain recombines TRBV28 with TRBJ2-2, with 7 nucleotides matching TRBD1. V lost 2 bases and J lost 0; bases outside the gene matches: 3. Germline V CDR1 and CDR2: MDHEN, SYDVKM. This CDR3 region has 16 residues.

The rearrangement links TRBV7-8 to TRBJ2-1, with 11 bases identical to TRBD2. V lost 6 bases and J lost 5; bases outside the gene matches: 6. Germline lookup yields CDR1 SGHVS and CDR2 FQNEAQ. The CDR3 has 15 residues. The CDR3 region is CASRSLAGDNNEQFF. DNA for the CDR3: TGTGCCAGCAGATCACTAGCGGGAGATAACAATGAGCAGTTCTTC.

The V and J genes are TRBV2 and TRBJ1-6; unclear D gene. Germline CDR1 SNHLY, CDR2 FYNNEI. The CDR3 totals 11 residues. With 4 bases removed from V and 12 bases from J, the gap between germline ends came to 7 bases. The CDR3, as DNA: TGTGCCAGCAGTGGGGCTTTACCCCTCCACTTT. This translates into CASSGALPLHF. Drawing the rest from reference TRBV2 and TRBJ1-6, the complete variable domain is EPEVTQTPSHQVTQMGQEVILRCVPISNHLYFYWYRQILGQKVEFLVSFYNNEISEKSEIFDDQFSVERPDGSNFTLKIRSTKLEDSAMYFCASSGALPLHFGNGTRLTVT.

In its sample, this clone was seen once. The chain links TRBV19 to TRBJ2-5, with 10 bases fitting TRBD2. The germline gives CDR1 LNHDA, CDR2 SQIVND (reference sequence). The CDR3 runs to 17 residues. J lost 3 bases, V lost 2 bases, and 9 bases had no gene match. The CDR3 DNA sequence: TGTGCCAGTAGTATACAACGGGTTCTAGCGGGGGAAGAGACCCAGTACTTC. Translated: CASSIQRVLAGEETQYF. The full variable domain, completed using reference TRBV19 and TRBJ2-5, is DGGITQSPKYLFRKEGQNVTLSCEQNLNHDAMYWYRQDPGQGLRLIYYSQIVNDFQKGDIAEGYSVSREKKESFPLTVTSAQKNPTAFYLCASSIQRVLAGEETQYFGPGTRLLVL.

The chain carries TRBV10-3 and TRBJ1-1; D is possibly TRBD1 (6 bases). This CDR3 has 14 residues. Trimming stripped 7 bases from V and 1 base from J, with 13 bases between. Per germline, CDR1 ENHRY and CDR2 SYGVKD. The CDR3 protein is CAITGGAQNTEAFF. In nucleotides, the CDR3 is TGTGCCATCACCGGGGGGGCTCAGAACACTGAAGCTTTCTTT.

The rearrangement joins TRBV29-1 to TRBJ2-2; TRBD2 matches 9 bases. Germline assignment: CDR1 SQVTM and CDR2 ANQGSEA. V was pared by 4 bases and J by 2 bases, with 17 bases of the junction left unmatched. The CDR3 sequence is 19 residues long. As DNA, the CDR3 is TGCAGCGTTGTACCTCCTTCCGATCTAGCGGGAACAAACACCGGGGAGCTGTTTTTT. This encodes CSVVPPSDLAGTNTGELFF.

The sample holds one count of this clone. The genes are TRBV29-1 and TRBJ2-1, with D maybe TRBD2 (6 bases). Per the germline V gene, CDR1 is SQVTM and CDR2 is ANQGSEA. There are 11 residues in the CDR3. This chain's CDR3 is CKGPGRGEQFF. Here the CDR3 DNA reads TGCAAGGGTCCCGGGAGAGGTGAGCAGTTCTTC.

This CDR3 is CASRGGYRQPQHF. CDR3 nucleotide sequence: TGTGCCAGCAGAGGGGGTTATCGACAGCCCCAGCATTTT. The rearrangement links TRBV28 to TRBJ1-5, with D maybe TRBD1 (6 bases). Trimming cost V 6 bases and J 7 bases, with 13 bases left between them. The CDR3 length is 13 residues. CDR1 and CDR2 from the germline V gene are MDHEN and SYDVKM.

The chain links TRBV10-2 to TRBJ2-6; 9 bases are a match to TRBD1. The V and J ends lost 2 bases and 0 bases, in that order; junction bases with no gene match: 8. Germline CDR1 WSHSY, CDR2 SAAADI. CDR3 length: 19 amino acids. CDR3 sequence reads: CASSEGDRAPLSGANVLTF. The CDR3 coding sequence is TGCGCCAGCAGTGAGGGGGACAGGGCCCCTCTCTCTGGGGCCAACGTCCTGACTTTC.

This clone was counted once. This chain joins TRBV29-1 and TRBJ2-3, with 9 bases matching TRBD1. Germline trimming cut 0 bases from V and 4 bases from J; bases unmatched to any gene: 11. The CDR3 runs 17 residues. Germline values: CDR1 SQVTM, CDR2 ANQGSEA. The DNA for the CDR3 is TGCAGCGTTGAAGATCATTTGGGACAGGGAAGGGCAGATACGCAGTATTTT. Residues: CSVEDHLGQGRADTQYF.

This chain uses TRBV5-8 with TRBJ2-3, with D perhaps TRBD1 (6 bases). The V end lost 1 base, the J end lost 0 bases, and 12 bases lay between the germline ends. Germline-derived CDR1 and CDR2 are SGHTS and YDEGEE. The CDR3 extends over 16 amino acids. The CDR3 sequence: CASSLWDTRSTDTQYF. CDR3 DNA sequence: TGTGCCAGCAGCTTGTGGGACACCCGAAGCACAGATACGCAGTATTTT.

CDR3 residues: CASRKTTSVHNEQFF. DNA for the CDR3: TGTGCCAGCAGAAAGACCACTAGCGTTCACAATGAGCAGTTCTTC. The chain joins TRBV6-5 to TRBJ2-1, with 7 bases matching TRBD2. Per the germline V gene, CDR1 is MNHEY and CDR2 is SVGAGI. The CDR3 contains 15 residues. J lost 5 bases, V lost 6 bases, and 10 bases had no gene match.

The genes are TRBV9 and TRBJ2-5; D unclear. Germline CDR1 reads SGDLS; CDR2 reads YYNGEE. CDR3 length equals 13 residues. With 0 bases removed from V and 4 bases from J, the gap between germline ends came to 7 bases. The CDR3 DNA sequence: TGTGCCAGCAGCGTAGCTACAGTAGAGACCCAGTACTTC. Amino acid sequence: CASSVATVETQYF.

The chain couples TRBV29-1 to TRBJ2-3; D may be TRBD2 (6 bases). Germline V gene data show CDR1 as SQVTM and CDR2 as ANQGSEA. Deletions cut 4 bases from V and 0 bases from J, with 17 bases between. The CDR3 spans 16 residues. CDR3 bases: TGCAGCGTTGGCCCCAGACTAGTCGGGAGCACAGATACGCAGTATTTT. This sequence encodes CSVGPRLVGSTDTQYF.

The chain carries TRBV6-4 and TRBJ2-1; maybe TRBD1 (6 bases). CDR1 is MRHNA, CDR2 SNTAGT, per germline. The ends were cut back, 6 bases at V and 5 bases at J, with 17 bases in the middle. CDR3 length: 15 residues. CDR3 in amino acids: CASRSTGNVNNEQFF. The DNA of the CDR3 is TGTGCCAGCAGAAGTACAGGGAACGTTAACAATGAGCAGTTCTTC.

V gene TRBV6-5 combines with J gene TRBJ2-1; D might be TRBD2 (5 bases). Germline-derived CDR1 and CDR2 are MNHEY and SVGAGI. This CDR3 comprises 13 residues. Trimming took 2 bases from V and 5 from J, leaving 7 bases between them. CDR3 sequence reads: CASSYTGNNEQFF. The DNA of the CDR3 is TGTGCCAGCAGTTACACGGGGAACAATGAGCAGTTCTTC.

This chain joins TRBV28 and TRBJ2-7, with 14 bases that match TRBD2. This CDR3 is 14 amino acids long. Germline V CDR1 and CDR2: MDHEN, SYDVKM. The J segment lost 11 bases and the V segment lost 6 bases, leaving 9 bases of the junction unmatched. CDR3 in amino acids: CASSPSTSGRGKYF. The CDR3 nucleotides are TGTGCCAGCAGCCCCTCGACTAGCGGGAGGGGGAAGTACTTC.

The J gene is TRBJ2-5, the V gene TRBV9; TRBD1 matches at 8 bases. CDR1 and CDR2 (germline): SGDLS, YYNGEE. The CDR3 covers 14 residues. V shed 2 bases, J shed 5 bases, and the junction held 5 bases outside the gene matches. CDR3 nucleotide sequence: TGTGCCAGCAGCGTTTCAGGGGGCGCGGAGACCCAGTACTTC. Translation: CASSVSGGAETQYF.

The CDR3 reads CASSPEPGHPYEQYF. In DNA form, the CDR3 reads TGTGCCAGCAGTCCCGAACCGGGACACCCCTACGAGCAGTACTTC. V and J are TRBV27 and TRBJ2-7; a possible D gene is TRBD1 (6 bases). This CDR3 is 15 amino acids long. Deletions cut 5 bases from V and 2 bases from J, with 16 bases between. Germline lookup yields CDR1 MNHEY and CDR2 SMNVEV (reference sequence).

The V gene is TRBV29-1, the J gene TRBJ2-7; perhaps TRBD2 as D (5 bases). CDR3 length: 13 amino acids. Trimming stripped 5 bases from V and 3 bases from J, with 14 bases between. Germline CDR1 reads SQVTM; CDR2 reads ANQGSEA. CDR3: CSVRLRRDYEQYF. The CDR3 nucleotides read TGCAGCGTTCGGCTTCGTCGGGACTACGAGCAGTACTTC.

The rearrangement joins TRBV18 to TRBJ2-3; tentative D call: TRBD1 (6 bases). Germline V gene lookup returns CDR1 KGHSH and CDR2 LQKENI. This CDR3 spans 16 amino acids. V shed 6 bases and J shed 5 bases, with 21 bases lying between them. CDR3 sequence: CASSPTGARFGDTQYF. CDR3 DNA: TGTGCCAGCTCTCCGACAGGAGCTCGGTTCGGAGATACGCAGTATTTT.

The V call is TRBV28, the J call TRBJ2-2; 7 bases fit TRBD2. The germline V gene encodes CDR1 MDHEN and CDR2 SYDVKM. The CDR3 extends over 13 amino acids. The V gene end was trimmed by 7 bases and the J gene end by 10 bases; junction bases not matched to a gene: 9. In DNA, the CDR3 is TGTGCCAGCACCGTGGACCTAGCGGCGGAGCTGTTTTTT. Its translation: CASTVDLAAELFF. Drawing the rest from reference TRBV28 and TRBJ2-2, the complete variable domain is DVKVTQSSRYLVKRTGEKVFLECVQDMDHENMFWYRQDPGLGLRLIYFSYDVKMKEKGDIPEGYSVSREKKERFSLILESASTNQTSMYLCASTVDLAAELFFGEGSRLTVL.

This clone appeared a single time. The V gene is TRBV11-2, the J gene TRBJ1-4; tentatively, D is TRBD1 (6 bases). The CDR3 extends over 13 amino acids. The germline V gene has CDR1 SGHAT and CDR2 FQNNGV. V lost 1 base to trimming and J lost 11 bases, with 11 bases between them. The CDR3 bases are TGTGCCAGCAGCTTAGTGAGGGGGTATAAACTGTTTTTT. Translating it yields CASSLVRGYKLFF.

The CDR3: CATGLADTDTQYF. The CDR3 DNA sequence: TGTGCCACCGGACTAGCGGACACAGATACGCAGTATTTT. V and J are TRBV27 and TRBJ2-3; the match to TRBD2 covers 10 bases. This CDR3 comprises 13 residues. V lost 10 bases, J lost 2 bases, and 3 bases stayed unmatched. From germline, CDR1 is MNHEY and CDR2 SMNVEV (reference sequence).